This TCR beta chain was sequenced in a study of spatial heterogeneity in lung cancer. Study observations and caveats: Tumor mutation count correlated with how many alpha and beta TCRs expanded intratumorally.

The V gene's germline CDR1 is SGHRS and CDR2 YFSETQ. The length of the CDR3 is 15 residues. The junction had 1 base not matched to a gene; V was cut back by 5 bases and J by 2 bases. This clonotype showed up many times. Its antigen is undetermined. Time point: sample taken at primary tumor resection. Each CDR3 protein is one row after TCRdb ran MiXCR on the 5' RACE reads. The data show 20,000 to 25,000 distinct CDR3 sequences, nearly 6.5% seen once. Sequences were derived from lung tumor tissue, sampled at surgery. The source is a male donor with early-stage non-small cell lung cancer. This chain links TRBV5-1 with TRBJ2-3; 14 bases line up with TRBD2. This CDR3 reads CASRGLAGVTDTQYF. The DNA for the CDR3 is TGCGCCAGCAGGGGACTAGCGGGAGTCACAGATACGCAGTATTTT. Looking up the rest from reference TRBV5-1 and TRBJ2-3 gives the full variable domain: KAGVTQTPRYLIKTRGQQVTLSCSPISGHRSVSWYQQTPGQGLQFLFEYFSETQRNKGNFPGRFSGRQFSNSRSEMNVSTLELGDSALYLCASRGLAGVTDTQYFGPGTRLTVL.